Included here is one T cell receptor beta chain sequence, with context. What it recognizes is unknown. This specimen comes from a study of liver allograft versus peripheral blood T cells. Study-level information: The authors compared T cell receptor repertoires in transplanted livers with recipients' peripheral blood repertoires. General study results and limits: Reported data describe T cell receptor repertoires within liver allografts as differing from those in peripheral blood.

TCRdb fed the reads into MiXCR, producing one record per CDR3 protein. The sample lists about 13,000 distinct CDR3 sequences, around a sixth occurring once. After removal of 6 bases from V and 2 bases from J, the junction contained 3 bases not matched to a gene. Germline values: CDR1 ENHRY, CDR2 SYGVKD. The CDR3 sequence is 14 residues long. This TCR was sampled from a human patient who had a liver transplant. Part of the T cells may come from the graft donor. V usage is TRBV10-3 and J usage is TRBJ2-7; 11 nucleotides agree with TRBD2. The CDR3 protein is CAISTSGSAYEQYF. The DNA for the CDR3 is TGTGCCATCAGCACTAGCGGGAGTGCCTACGAGCAGTACTTC.